This TCR beta chain emerged from a study of cytomegalovirus exposure and HLA in healthy donors. PCR used 60 Vbeta primers and 13 Jbeta primers. TCRdb's copy holds only in-frame clones and misses some; the assay was immunoSEQ multiplex PCR. The sample yields 77,000 or so clones, 78% seen once. Whole-study results and caveats: Sequencing depth across donors, presence/absence analyses assumed, was roughly uniform. Earlier results showed most TCR beta V segments being productive about 90% or about 30% of the time.

This clone was picked up one time. Its specificity is not known. V dropped 3 bases and J dropped 7 bases, with 15 bases sitting between them. The CDR3 has 14 amino acids. CDR1 and CDR2 (germline): SEHNR, FQNEAQ (reference sequence). The chain carries TRBV7-9 and TRBJ2-5; TRBD2 is a possible D gene (5 bases). This clonotype was sampled from a middle-aged man in good health and CMV-seronegative. The sample consisted of PBMCs. This CDR3 is CASSFTSSGATQYF. CDR3 DNA: TGTGCCAGCAGCTTCACTAGTTCGGGTGCGACCCAGTACTTC. The full variable domain, with the rest looked up from reference TRBV7-9 and TRBJ2-5, is DTGVSQNPRHKITKRGQNVTFRCDPISEHNRLYWYRQTLGQGPEFLTYFQNEAQLEKSRLLSDRFSAERPKGSFSTLEIQRTEQGDSAMYLCASSFTSSGATQYFGPGTRLLVL.